This passage covers 21 T cell receptor beta chains from one sample sequenced in a study of T-cell reconstitution after alpha-beta-depleted transplantation in children (dated by TCRdb to about 2016). Receptors were amplified or captured by PCR. The sequencer was an Illumina HiSeq 2500. TCR library preparation used molecular barcoding, with unique molecular identifiers applied to normalize quantification of the TCRbeta repertoire. TCRdb redid the processing of the public reads, applying fastp at Q25 and MiXCR, and retained in-frame beta chains. Rows with one shared CDR3 protein collapse into an entry with the most common genes and DNA. This sample gives hundreds of thousands of distinct CDR3 sequences in total; 10% to 15% of them show up just once. The ten top clones hold over 2% of the sample. The sample's treatment or condition label is to be understood as: allogeneic hematopoietic cell transplantation with graft depleted of TCRalphabeta T cells and CD19 B cells.

The sequenced sample was PBMCs, mostly from graft donor cells, obtained 360 days after TCRalphabeta/CD19-depleted stem cell transplant. Receptor source: a male patient younger than 18 who had a stem cell transplant for acute myeloid leukemia, so the T cells may come from the graft donor.

The chain couples TRBV4-3 to TRBJ2-7; D might be TRBD2 (6 bases). CDR3 length: 15 amino acids. The germline V and J ends were trimmed by 1 base and 3 bases, with 13 bases remaining between them. Germline-derived CDR1 and CDR2 are LGHNA and YSLEER. CDR3 in DNA: TGCGCCAGCAGCCAAGCGCCCGGGAGCGGCTACGAGCAGTACTTC. Its translation is CASSQAPGSGYEQYF.

Comments on this clonotype: Here the CDR3 omits its conserved ending phenylalanine or tryptophan, so a read error is the likely source. J is TRBJ2-1 and V is TRBV15; the D is unclear. In germline, CDR1 is LNHNV, CDR2 YYDKDF (reference sequence). Trimming stripped 0 bases from V and 7 bases from J, with 4 bases between. The CDR3 runs to 12 residues. CDR3 protein: CATSRDRNEQFY. In DNA form, the CDR3 reads TGTGCCACCAGCAGAGATAGGAATGAGCAGTTCTAC.

This clonotype was recorded at least ten times. The gene calls are TRBV30 and TRBJ2-3; perhaps TRBD1 as D (6 bases). Per the germline V gene, CDR1 is GTSNPN and CDR2 is SVGIG (reference sequence). Trimming removed 3 bases at V and 2 bases at J, with 12 bases between. There are 14 residues in the CDR3. The CDR3 reads CAWRQGINTDTQYF. CDR3 nucleotide sequence: TGTGCCTGGAGGCAGGGGATCAACACAGATACGCAGTATTTT.

CDR3 region: CASTYSGLPLEQYF. For the CDR3, the DNA is TGTGCCAGCACTTATTCGGGACTACCCCTTGAGCAGTACTTC. The rearrangement joins TRBV28 to TRBJ2-7, with TRBD2 matching 7 bases. The junction had 13 bases not matched to a gene; V was cut back by 7 bases and J by 7 bases. The CDR3 is 14 amino acids. Germline CDR1 is MDHEN and CDR2 is SYDVKM.

The CDR3 DNA is TGTGCCAGCAGTTTCAAGGACGGACCCTACGAGCAGTACTTC. This codes for CASSFKDGPYEQYF. This chain joins TRBV12-3 or TRBV12-4 and TRBJ2-7; D gene uncertain. Trimming removed 3 bases from V and 2 bases from J, with 11 bases in between. The CDR3 contains 14 residues.

The chain joins TRBV19 to TRBJ2-7; D is tentatively TRBD1 or TRBD2 (6 bases each). This CDR3 spans 12 amino acids. CDR1 LNHDA and CDR2 SQIVND come from the germline V gene (reference sequence). With 4 bases removed from V and 6 bases from J, the gap between germline ends came to 10 bases. CDR3 sequence (DNA): TGTGCCAGTAGTACCGGGGGCACCGAGCAGTACTTC. This encodes CASSTGGTEQYF. Using reference TRBV19 and TRBJ2-7 for the parts outside the CDR3, the full variable domain is DGGITQSPKYLFRKEGQNVTLSCEQNLNHDAMYWYRQDPGQGLRLIYYSQIVNDFQKGDIAEGYSVSREKKESFPLTVTSAQKNPTAFYLCASSTGGTEQYFGPGTRLTVT.

This chain connects TRBV20-1 to TRBJ2-2; 8 bases align to TRBD2. This CDR3 has 14 residues. V shed 3 bases and J 8 bases; nucleotides not matched to a gene: 8. CDR1 DFQATT and CDR2 SNEGSKA come from the germline V gene (reference sequence). CDR3 in amino acids: CSARGLVSSGELFF. CDR3 sequence (DNA): TGCAGTGCTAGGGGACTAGTAAGCAGTGGGGAGCTGTTTTTT.

The chain carries TRBV6-1 and TRBJ2-3; 11 bases map to TRBD2. CDR1 is MNHNS, CDR2 SASEGT, per germline. The CDR3 is 18 residues long. Unmatched junction bases numbered 15, after V lost 6 bases and J lost 4 bases. CDR3 sequence (DNA): TGTGCCAGCAGAACCCTTCTAATAGCGGGAGGGCTCGCAGATACGCAGTATTTT. Amino acid sequence: CASRTLLIAGGLADTQYF.

This clonotype was seen repeatedly, ten times or more. The V gene is TRBV3-1, the J gene TRBJ2-7, with D possibly being TRBD1 (5 bases). CDR3 size: 13 residues. V lost 1 base to trimming and J lost 5 bases, with 9 bases between them. The V gene's germline CDR1 is LGHDT and CDR2 YNNKEL (reference sequence). The CDR3 bases are TGTGCCAGCAGCCAAGGGACAATAAACGAGCAGTACTTC. Amino acid sequence: CASSQGTINEQYF.

In nucleotides, the CDR3 is TGCAGCGTTGAATTGTACTATGGCTACACCTTC. It codes for CSVELYYGYTF. The J gene is TRBJ1-2, the V gene TRBV29-1; no clear D. Germline V gives CDR1 SQVTM, CDR2 ANQGSEA. V lost 2 bases, J lost 3 bases, and 4 bases lay in between. CDR3 length: 11 residues.

This clonotype was counted between two and nine times. The gene calls are TRBV27 and TRBJ2-7; 9 positions agree with TRBD1. CDR1 is MNHEY, CDR2 SMNVEV, per germline (reference sequence). The CDR3 spans 18 residues. Trimming removed 0 bases from V and 1 base from J; junction bases left unmatched: 10. CDR3 protein: CASSLSTGGTGMSYEQYF. CDR3 DNA sequence: TGTGCCAGCAGTTTATCTACGGGTGGGACAGGGATGTCCTACGAGCAGTACTTC.

This clonotype came up a few times. The V and J genes are TRBV12-3 or TRBV12-4 and TRBJ1-1; TRBD1 might be the D (5 bases). The V end lost 5 bases, the J end lost 0 bases, and 10 bases lay between the germline ends. The CDR3 contains 14 residues. CDR3 DNA: TGTGCCAGCAGTCGGGGACCGATGAACACTGAAGCTTTCTTT. Translated, it gives CASSRGPMNTEAFF.

This clonotype was observed a few times. The chain is built from TRBV29-1 and TRBJ2-7, with 14 bases that match TRBD2. Germline CDR1 SQVTM, CDR2 ANQGSEA. With 6 bases clipped from V and 6 bases from J, the junction kept 16 bases outside the gene matches. The CDR3 has 17 residues. CDR3 coding DNA: TGCAGCGTGACAGGGCTATCGGGACTAGCGGGAGTGGGCGAGCAGTACTTC. As protein: CSVTGLSGLAGVGEQYF.

This clonotype occurred a few times. The chain is built from TRBV20-1 and TRBJ2-3; TRBD2 matches at 12 bases. Looked up from germline, CDR1 is DFQATT and CDR2 is SNEGSKA (reference sequence). This CDR3 region has 16 residues. Trimming cost V 6 bases and J 5 bases; bases outside gene matches: 12. The CDR3 bases are TGCAGTGCCCCCCTGGCTAGCGGGAGGGCCGGAGATACGCAGTATTTT. This codes for CSAPLASGRAGDTQYF.

The V gene is TRBV4-2, the J gene TRBJ2-7; unclear D gene. The V and J ends lost 0 bases and 2 bases respectively, with 14 bases between them. The CDR3 has 16 amino acids. Germline CDR1 and CDR2: LGHNA and YNFKEQ. For the CDR3, the DNA is TGTGCCAGCAGCCAAGAGCATGTGACGGTAACCTACGAGCAGTACTTC. Translating it yields CASSQEHVTVTYEQYF.

The chain carries TRBV12-3 or TRBV12-4 and TRBJ2-1; no definite D call. Deletions cut 0 bases from V and 0 bases from J, with 9 bases between. CDR3 length equals 16 residues. The CDR3 sequence is CASSLAPANSYNEQFF. CDR3 coding DNA: TGTGCCAGCAGTTTAGCGCCGGCAAACTCCTACAATGAGCAGTTCTTC.

This clonotype has ten or more counts. J is TRBJ2-3 and V is TRBV7-8, with D tentatively TRBD1 or TRBD2 (5 bases each). The CDR3 consists of 14 residues. Trimming removed 3 bases from V and 4 bases from J, with 11 bases in between. Germline-derived CDR1 and CDR2 are SGHVS and FQNEAQ. The CDR3 DNA reads as TGTGCCAGCAGCTTCAGTGAGGGGTCAGATACGCAGTATTTT. It specifies CASSFSEGSDTQYF.

V usage is TRBV20-1 and J usage is TRBJ2-3; TRBD2 matches 9 bases. The germline V gene has CDR1 DFQATT and CDR2 SNEGSKA (reference sequence). The CDR3 sequence is 17 residues long. Trimming cost V 4 bases and J 1 base; bases outside gene matches: 12. The CDR3 DNA follows: TGCAGTGCTACTAGTCCCTGGACTAGCGATGGCACAGATACGCAGTATTTT. This encodes CSATSPWTSDGTDTQYF.

As for this clonotype: This sequence may be a read error, since a much larger clone differs from it by one base. This chain connects TRBV28 to TRBJ2-7; 9 positions agree with TRBD2. Germline loops: CDR1 MDHEN, CDR2 SYDVKM. V lost 2 bases, J lost 5 bases, and 16 bases stayed unmatched. The CDR3 covers 18 residues. In DNA, the CDR3 is TGTGCCAGCAGTTTAGGAGCGGGAGGTCGAGAATTTTTCAACGAGCAGTACTTC. Protein sequence: CASSLGAGGREFFNEQYF.

In this sample, this clonotype turned up many times. The chain recombines TRBV28 with TRBJ1-5; D remains unclear. Deletions cut 4 bases from V and 7 bases from J, with 11 bases between. The CDR3 sequence is 13 residues long. The germline V gene has CDR1 MDHEN and CDR2 SYDVKM. For the CDR3, the DNA is TGTGCCAGCAGTTCCCCCCTGGCCCAGCCCCAGCATTTT. This sequence encodes CASSSPLAQPQHF. The whole variable domain, remainder taken from reference TRBV28 and TRBJ1-5, is DVKVTQSSRYLVKRTGEKVFLECVQDMDHENMFWYRQDPGLGLRLIYFSYDVKMKEKGDIPEGYSVSREKKERFSLILESASTNQTSMYLCASSSPLAQPQHFGDGTRLSIL.

Only a few counts were recorded for this clonotype. The rearrangement joins TRBV6-2 or TRBV6-3 to TRBJ2-2; no firm D call. Trimming pared 1 base from V and 1 base from J, leaving 13 bases between. The V gene's germline CDR1 is MNHEY and CDR2 SVGEGT. CDR3 length: 17 residues. CDR3 sequence reads: CASSYYQGSMNTGELFF. CDR3 DNA: TGTGCCAGCAGTTACTATCAAGGGTCTATGAACACCGGGGAGCTGTTTTTT.